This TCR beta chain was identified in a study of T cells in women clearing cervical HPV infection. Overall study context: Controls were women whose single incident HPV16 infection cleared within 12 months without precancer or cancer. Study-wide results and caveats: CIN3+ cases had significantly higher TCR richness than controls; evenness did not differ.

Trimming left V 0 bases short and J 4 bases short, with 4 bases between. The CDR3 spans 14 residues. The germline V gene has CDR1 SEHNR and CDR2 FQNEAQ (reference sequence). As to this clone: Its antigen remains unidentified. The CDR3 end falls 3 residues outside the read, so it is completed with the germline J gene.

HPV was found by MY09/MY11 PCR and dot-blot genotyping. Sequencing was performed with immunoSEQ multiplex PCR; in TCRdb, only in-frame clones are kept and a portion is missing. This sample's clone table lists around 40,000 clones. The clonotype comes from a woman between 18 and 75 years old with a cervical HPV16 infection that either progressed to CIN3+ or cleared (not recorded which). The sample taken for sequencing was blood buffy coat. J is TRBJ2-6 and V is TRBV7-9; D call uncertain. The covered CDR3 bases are TGTGCCAGCAGCTTAGCCGTCGGGGCCAACGTC. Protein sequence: CASSLAVGANV. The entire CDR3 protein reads CASSLAVGANVLTF.